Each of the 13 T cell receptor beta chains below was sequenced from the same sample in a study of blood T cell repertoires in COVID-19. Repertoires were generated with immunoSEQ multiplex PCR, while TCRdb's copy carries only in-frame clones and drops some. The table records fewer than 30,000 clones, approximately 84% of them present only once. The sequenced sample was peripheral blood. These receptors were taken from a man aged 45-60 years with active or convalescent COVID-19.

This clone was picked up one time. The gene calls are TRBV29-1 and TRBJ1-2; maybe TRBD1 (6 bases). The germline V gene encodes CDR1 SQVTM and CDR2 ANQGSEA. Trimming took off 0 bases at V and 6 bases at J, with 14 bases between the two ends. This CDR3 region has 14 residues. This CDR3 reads CSVEDQQGWNGYTF. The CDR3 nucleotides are TGCAGCGTTGAAGATCAACAGGGTTGGAATGGCTACACCTTC.

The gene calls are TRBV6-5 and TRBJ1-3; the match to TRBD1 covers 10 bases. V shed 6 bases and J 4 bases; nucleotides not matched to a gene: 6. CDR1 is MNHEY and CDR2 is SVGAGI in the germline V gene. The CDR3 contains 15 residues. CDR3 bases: TGTGCCAGCAGCCGGGACAGGGGACGGGGAAACACCATATATTTT. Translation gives CASSRDRGRGNTIYF.

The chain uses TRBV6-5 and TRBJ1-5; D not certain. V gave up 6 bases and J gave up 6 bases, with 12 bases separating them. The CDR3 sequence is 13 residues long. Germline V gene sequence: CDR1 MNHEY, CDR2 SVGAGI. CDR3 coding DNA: TGTGCCAGCAGCCGGACTTACGGTCAGCCCCAGCATTTT. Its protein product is CASSRTYGQPQHF.

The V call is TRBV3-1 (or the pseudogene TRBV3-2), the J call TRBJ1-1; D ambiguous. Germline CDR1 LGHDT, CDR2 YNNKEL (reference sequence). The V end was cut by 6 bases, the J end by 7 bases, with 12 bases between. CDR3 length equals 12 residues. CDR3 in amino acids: CASSRLSNEAFF. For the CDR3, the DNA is TGTGCCAGCAGTCGTCTCAGTAATGAAGCTTTCTTT.

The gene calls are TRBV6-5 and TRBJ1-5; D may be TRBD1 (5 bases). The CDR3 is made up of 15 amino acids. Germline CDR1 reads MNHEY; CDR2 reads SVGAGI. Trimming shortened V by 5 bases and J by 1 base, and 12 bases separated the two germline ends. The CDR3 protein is CASSKWKGSNQPQHF. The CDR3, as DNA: TGTGCCAGCAGTAAGTGGAAGGGGAGCAATCAGCCCCAGCATTTT.

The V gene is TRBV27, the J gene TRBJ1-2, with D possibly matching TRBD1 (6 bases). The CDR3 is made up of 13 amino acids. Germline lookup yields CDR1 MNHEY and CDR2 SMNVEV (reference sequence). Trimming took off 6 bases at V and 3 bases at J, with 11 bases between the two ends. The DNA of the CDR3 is TGTGCCAGCAGGGACAGATGGGACTATGGCTACACCTTC. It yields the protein CASRDRWDYGYTF.

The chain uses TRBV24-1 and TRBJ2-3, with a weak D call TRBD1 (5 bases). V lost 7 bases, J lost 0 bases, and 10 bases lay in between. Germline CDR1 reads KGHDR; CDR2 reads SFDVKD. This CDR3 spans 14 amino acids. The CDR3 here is CATSRQKSTDTQYF. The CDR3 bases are TGTGCCACCAGCAGACAGAAAAGCACAGATACGCAGTATTTT.

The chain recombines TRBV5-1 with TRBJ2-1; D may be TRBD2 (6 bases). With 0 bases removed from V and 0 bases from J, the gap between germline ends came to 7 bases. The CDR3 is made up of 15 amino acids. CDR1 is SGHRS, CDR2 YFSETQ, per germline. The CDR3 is CASSLAGSSYNEQFF. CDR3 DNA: TGCGCCAGCAGCTTGGCCGGGAGCTCCTACAATGAGCAGTTCTTC.

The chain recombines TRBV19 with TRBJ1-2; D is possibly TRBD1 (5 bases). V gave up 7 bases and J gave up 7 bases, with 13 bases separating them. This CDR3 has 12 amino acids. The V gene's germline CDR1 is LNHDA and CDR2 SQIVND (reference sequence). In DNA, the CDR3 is TGTGCCAGTAATGGGGGGTTGAGTGGCTACACCTTC. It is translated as CASNGGLSGYTF.

CDR3 bases: TGTGCCTGGAGTGTAGGCAGGGCCGAGCAGTACTTC. Residues: CAWSVGRAEQYF. The V gene is TRBV30, the J gene TRBJ2-7, with D possibly being TRBD1 (5 bases). V was cut by 0 bases and J by 6 bases, with 9 bases left in between. This CDR3 spans 12 amino acids. From germline, CDR1 is GTSNPN and CDR2 SVGIG (reference sequence).

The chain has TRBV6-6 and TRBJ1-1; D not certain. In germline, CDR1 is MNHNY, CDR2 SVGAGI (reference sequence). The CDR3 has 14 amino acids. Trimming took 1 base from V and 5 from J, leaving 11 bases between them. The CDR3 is CASSYFPGETEAFF. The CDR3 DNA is TGTGCCAGCAGTTACTTCCCTGGGGAGACTGAAGCTTTCTTT.

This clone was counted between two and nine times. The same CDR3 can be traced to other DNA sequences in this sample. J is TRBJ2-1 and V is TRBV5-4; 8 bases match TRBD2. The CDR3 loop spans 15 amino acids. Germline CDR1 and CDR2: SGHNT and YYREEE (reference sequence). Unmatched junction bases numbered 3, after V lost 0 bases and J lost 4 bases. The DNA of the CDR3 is TGTGCCAGCAGCTTGGGTGGCGGGAGGTACAATGAGCAGTTCTTC. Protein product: CASSLGGGRYNEQFF.

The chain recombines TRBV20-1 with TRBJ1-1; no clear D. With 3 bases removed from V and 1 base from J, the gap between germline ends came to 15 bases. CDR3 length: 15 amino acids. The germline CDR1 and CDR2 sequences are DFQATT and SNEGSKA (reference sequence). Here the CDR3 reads CSASPQSLSNTEAFF. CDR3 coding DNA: TGCAGTGCTAGTCCCCAGTCCTTGTCGAACACTGAAGCTTTCTTT.